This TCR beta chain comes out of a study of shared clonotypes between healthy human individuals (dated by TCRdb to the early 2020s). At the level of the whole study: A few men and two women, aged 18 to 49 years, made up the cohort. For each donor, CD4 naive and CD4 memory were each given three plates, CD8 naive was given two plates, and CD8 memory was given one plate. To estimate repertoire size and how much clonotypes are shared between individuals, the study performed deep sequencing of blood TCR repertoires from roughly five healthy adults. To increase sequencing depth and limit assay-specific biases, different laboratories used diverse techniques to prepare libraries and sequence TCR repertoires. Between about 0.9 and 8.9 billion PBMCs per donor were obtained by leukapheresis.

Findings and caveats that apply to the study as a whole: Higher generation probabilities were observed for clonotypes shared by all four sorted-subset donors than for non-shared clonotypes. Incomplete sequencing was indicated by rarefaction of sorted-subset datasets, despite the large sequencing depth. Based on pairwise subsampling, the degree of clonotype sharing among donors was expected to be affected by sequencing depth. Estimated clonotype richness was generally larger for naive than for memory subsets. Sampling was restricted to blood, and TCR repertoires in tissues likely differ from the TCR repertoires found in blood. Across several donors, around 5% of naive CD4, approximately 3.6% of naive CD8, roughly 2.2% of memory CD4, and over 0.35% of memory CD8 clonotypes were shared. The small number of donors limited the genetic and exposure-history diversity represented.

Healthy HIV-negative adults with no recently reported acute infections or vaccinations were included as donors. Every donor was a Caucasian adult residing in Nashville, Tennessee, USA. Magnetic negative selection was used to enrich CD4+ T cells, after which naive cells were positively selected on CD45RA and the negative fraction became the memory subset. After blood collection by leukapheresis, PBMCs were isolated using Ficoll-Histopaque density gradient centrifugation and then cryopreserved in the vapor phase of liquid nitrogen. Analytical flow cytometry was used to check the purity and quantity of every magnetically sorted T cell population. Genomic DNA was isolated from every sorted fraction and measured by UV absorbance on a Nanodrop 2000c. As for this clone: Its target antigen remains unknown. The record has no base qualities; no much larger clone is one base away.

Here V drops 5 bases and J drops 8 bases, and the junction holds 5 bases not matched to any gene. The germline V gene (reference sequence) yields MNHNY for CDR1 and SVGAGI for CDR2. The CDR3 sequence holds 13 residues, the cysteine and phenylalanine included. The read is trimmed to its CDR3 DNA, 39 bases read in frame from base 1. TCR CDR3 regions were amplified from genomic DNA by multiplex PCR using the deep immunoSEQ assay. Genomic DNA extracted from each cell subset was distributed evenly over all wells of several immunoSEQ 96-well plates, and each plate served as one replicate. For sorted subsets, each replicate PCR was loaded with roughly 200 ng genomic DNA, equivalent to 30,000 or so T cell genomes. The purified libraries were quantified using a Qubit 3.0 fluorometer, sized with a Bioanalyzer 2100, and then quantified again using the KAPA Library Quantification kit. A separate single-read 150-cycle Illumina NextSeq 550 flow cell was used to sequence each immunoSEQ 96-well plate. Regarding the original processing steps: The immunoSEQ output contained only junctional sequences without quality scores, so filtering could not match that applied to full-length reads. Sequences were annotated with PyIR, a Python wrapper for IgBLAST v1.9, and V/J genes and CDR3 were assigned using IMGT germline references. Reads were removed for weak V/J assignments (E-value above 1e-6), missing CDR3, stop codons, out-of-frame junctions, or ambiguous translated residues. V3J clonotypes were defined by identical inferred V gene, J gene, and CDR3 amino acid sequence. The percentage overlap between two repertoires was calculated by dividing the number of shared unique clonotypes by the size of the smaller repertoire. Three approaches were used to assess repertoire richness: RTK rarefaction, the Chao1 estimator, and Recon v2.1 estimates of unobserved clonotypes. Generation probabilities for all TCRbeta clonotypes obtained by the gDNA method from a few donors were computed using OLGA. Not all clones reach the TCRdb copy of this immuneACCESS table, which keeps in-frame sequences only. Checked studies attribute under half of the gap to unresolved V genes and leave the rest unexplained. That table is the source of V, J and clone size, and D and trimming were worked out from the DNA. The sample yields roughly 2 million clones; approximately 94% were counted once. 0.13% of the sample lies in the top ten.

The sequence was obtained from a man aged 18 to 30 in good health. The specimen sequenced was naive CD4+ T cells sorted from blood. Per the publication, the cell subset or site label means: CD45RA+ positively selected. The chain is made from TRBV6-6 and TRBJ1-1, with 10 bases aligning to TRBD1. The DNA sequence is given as TGTGCCAGCAGTCCTGACAGGGGGCCCGAAGCTTTCTTT. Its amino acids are CASSPDRGPEAFF.